Following are 3 T cell receptor beta chains from one sample sequenced in a study of vaccination effects on CD4 cells after COVID-19. Under the ViraFEST assay, PBMC were stimulated with viral peptide pools so that antigen-specific CD4+ T cells expanded. Sequencing was performed afterwards. CD4+ T cell isolation took place after approximately ten days of culture. Vaccine recipients, nucleocapsid antibody negative, had no prior SARS-CoV-2 infection. Sequencing was performed with immunoSEQ multiplex PCR; in TCRdb, only in-frame clones are kept and a portion is missing. The sample includes under 75,000 clones, about 80% seen only once; the top ten take 9.5% to 15%. The antigens for these receptors are not known. Sequencing used CD4+ T cells from PBMCs cultured with SARS-CoV-2 spike peptides, obtained before COVID-19 vaccination. These receptors all come from a human donor who received a COVID-19 vaccine.

In DNA form, the CDR3 reads TGCGCCAGCAGCTTGTTGGGGACTAGCGGTCTCGGGGAGACCCAGTACTTC. Translating gives CASSLLGTSGLGETQYF. The chain links TRBV5-1 to TRBJ2-5; TRBD2 matches at 11 bases. In germline, CDR1 is SGHRS, CDR2 YFSETQ. There are 17 residues in the CDR3. J was trimmed by 5 bases and V by 1 base; bases with no gene match: 10.

The chain recombines TRBV5-6 with TRBJ2-7; D may be TRBD2 (6 bases). Germline V gene data show CDR1 as SGHDT and CDR2 as YYEEEE. Trimming removed 2 bases at V and 5 bases at J, with 11 bases between. This CDR3 region has 13 residues. The CDR3 reads CASSFPGVDEQYV. Here the CDR3 DNA reads TGTGCCAGCAGCTTCCCGGGGGTGGACGAGCAGTACGTC.

V is TRBV3-1 (or the pseudogene TRBV3-2) and J is TRBJ1-5; D remains unclear. In germline, CDR1 is LGHDT, CDR2 YNNKEL (reference sequence). This CDR3 contains 15 residues. With 1 base removed from V and 0 bases from J, the gap between germline ends came to 7 bases. The CDR3 is CASSQAWDSNQPQHF. CDR3 bases: TGTGCCAGCAGCCAAGCCTGGGATAGCAATCAGCCCCAGCATTTT.